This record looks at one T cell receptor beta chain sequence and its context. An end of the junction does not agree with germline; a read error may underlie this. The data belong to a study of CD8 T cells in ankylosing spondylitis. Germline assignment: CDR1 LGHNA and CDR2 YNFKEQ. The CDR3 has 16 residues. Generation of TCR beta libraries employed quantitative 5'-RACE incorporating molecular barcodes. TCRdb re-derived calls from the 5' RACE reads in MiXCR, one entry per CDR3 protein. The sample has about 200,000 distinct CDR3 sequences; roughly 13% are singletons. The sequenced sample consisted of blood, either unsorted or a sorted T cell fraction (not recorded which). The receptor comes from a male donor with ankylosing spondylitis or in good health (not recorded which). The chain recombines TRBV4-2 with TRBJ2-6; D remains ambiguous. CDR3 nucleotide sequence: TGTGCCAGCAGCCAAGACCCCGGCTCTGTGGCCAACGTCCTGACTTTC. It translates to CASSQDPGSVANVLTF.